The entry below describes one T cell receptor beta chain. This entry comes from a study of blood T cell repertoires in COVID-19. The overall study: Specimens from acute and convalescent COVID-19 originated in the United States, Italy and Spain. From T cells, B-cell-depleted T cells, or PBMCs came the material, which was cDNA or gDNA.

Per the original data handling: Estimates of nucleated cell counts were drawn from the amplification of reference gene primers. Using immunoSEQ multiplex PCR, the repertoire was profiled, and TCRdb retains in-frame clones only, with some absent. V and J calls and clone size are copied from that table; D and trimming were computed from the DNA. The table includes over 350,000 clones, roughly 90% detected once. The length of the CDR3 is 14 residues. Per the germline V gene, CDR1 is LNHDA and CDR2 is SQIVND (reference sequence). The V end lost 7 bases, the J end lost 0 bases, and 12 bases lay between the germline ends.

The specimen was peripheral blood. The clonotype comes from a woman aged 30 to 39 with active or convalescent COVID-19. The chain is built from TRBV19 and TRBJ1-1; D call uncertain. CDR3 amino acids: CASTVSQMNTEAFF. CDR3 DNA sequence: TGTGCCAGTACCGTAAGTCAGATGAACACTGAAGCTTTCTTT.